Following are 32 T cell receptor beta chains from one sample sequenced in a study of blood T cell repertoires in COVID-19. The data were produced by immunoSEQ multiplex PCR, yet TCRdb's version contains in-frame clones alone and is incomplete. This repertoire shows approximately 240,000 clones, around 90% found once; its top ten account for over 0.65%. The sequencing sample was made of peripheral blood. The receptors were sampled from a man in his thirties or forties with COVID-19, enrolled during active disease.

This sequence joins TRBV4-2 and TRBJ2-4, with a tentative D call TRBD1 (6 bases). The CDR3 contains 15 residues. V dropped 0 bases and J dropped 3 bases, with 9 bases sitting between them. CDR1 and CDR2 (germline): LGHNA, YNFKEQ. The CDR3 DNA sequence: TGTGCCAGCAGCCAAGAGGGGGCGGACAAAAACATTCAGTACTTC. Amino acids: CASSQEGADKNIQYF.

The CDR3 DNA reads as TGTGCCAGCTCACCCCAGGACAGAGATAATGAAAAACTGTTTTTT. It yields the protein CASSPQDRDNEKLFF. The V and J genes are TRBV18 and TRBJ1-4; D might be TRBD1 (6 bases). Trimming removed 3 bases from V and 4 bases from J, with 12 bases in between. The CDR3 sequence is 15 residues long. Germline V gene sequence: CDR1 KGHSH, CDR2 LQKENI.

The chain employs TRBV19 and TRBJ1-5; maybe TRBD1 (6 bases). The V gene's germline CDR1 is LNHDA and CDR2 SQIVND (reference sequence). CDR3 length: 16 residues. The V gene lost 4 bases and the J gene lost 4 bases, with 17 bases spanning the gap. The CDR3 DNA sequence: TGTGCCAGTAGTACCGTGGACAGCCTAGGGAATCAGCCCCAGCATTTT. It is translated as CASSTVDSLGNQPQHF.

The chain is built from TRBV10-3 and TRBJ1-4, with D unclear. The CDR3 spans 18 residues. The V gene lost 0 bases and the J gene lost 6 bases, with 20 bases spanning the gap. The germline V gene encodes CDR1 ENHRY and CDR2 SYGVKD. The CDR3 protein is CAISESNSGGRRDEKLFF. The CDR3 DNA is TGTGCCATCAGTGAGTCGAACTCGGGCGGGAGACGGGATGAAAAACTGTTTTTT.

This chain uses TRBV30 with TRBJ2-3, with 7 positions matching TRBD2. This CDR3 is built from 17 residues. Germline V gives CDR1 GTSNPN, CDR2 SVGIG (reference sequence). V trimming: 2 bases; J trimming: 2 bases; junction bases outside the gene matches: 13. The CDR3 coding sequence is TGTGCCTGGAGTCCGCCGGGGGGAGGTGGACTCACAGATACGCAGTATTTT. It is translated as CAWSPPGGGGLTDTQYF.

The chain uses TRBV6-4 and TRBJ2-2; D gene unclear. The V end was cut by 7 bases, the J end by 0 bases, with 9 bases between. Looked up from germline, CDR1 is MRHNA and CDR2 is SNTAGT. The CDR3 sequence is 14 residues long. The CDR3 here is CASKAGANTGELFF. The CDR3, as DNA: TGTGCCAGCAAAGCAGGCGCGAACACCGGGGAGCTGTTTTTT.

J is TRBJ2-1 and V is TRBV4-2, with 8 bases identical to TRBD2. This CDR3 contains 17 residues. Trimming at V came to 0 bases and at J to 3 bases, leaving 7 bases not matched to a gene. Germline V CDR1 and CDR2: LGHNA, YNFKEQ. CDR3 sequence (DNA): TGTGCCAGCAGCCAAGAGCTGAGGACTAGCCTCTACAATGAGCAGTTCTTC. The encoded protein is CASSQELRTSLYNEQFF.

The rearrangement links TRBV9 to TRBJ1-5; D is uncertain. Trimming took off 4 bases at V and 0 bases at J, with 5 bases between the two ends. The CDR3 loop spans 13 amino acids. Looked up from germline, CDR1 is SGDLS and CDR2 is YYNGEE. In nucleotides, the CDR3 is TGTGCCAGCAGCCCCTTTAGCAATCAGCCCCAGCATTTT. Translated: CASSPFSNQPQHF.

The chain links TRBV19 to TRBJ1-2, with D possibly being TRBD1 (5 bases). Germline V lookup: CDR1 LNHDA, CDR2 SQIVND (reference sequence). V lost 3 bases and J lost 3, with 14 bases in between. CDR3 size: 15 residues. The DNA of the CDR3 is TGTGCCAGTAGTATGGCGGCCGAAGGGGACTATGGCTACACCTTC. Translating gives CASSMAAEGDYGYTF.

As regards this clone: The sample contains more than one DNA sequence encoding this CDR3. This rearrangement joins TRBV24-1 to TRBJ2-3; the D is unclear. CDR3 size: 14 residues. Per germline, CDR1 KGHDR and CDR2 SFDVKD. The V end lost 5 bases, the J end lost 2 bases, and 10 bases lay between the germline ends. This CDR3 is CATSAGLYTDTQYF. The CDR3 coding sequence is TGTGCCACCAGTGCCGGGTTGTACACAGATACGCAGTATTTT.

CDR3 nucleotides: TGTGCCAGCAGCTTCCAAGGACACGAGGCTAACTATGGCTACACCTTC. This codes for CASSFQGHEANYGYTF. The chain employs TRBV13 and TRBJ1-2; a possible D gene is TRBD1 (5 bases). Germline CDR1 PRHDT, CDR2 FYEKMQ (reference sequence). This CDR3 is 16 amino acids long. V lost 3 bases and J lost 0, with 14 bases in between.

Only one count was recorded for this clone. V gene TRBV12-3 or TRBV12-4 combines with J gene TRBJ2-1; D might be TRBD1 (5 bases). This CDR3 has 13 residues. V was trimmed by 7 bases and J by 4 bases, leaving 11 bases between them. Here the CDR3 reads CASNEQDYNEQFF. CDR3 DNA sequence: TGTGCCAGCAACGAACAGGATTACAATGAGCAGTTCTTC.

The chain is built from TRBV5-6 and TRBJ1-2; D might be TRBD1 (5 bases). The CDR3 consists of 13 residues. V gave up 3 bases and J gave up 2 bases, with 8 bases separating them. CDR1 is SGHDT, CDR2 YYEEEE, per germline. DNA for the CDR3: TGTGCCAGCAGCTCGACAGTCAACTATGGCTACACCTTC. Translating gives CASSSTVNYGYTF.

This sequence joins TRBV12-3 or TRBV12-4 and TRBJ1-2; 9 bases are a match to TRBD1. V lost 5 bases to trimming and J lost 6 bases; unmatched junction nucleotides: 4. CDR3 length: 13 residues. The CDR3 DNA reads TGTGCCAGCAGTACGGGGACAGGGCATGGCTACACCTTC. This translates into CASSTGTGHGYTF.

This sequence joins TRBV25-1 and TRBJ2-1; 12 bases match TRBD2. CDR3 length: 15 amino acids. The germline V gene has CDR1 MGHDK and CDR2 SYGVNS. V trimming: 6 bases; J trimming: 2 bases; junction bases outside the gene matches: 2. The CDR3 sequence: CASRGLAGPYNEQFF. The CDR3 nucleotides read TGTGCCAGCAGAGGACTAGCGGGGCCCTACAATGAGCAGTTCTTC. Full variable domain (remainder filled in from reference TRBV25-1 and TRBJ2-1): EADIYQTPRYLVIGTGKKITLECSQTMGHDKMYWYQQDPGMELHLIHYSYGVNSTEKGDLSSESTVSRIRTEHFPLTLESARPSHTSQYLCASRGLAGPYNEQFFGPGTRLTVL.

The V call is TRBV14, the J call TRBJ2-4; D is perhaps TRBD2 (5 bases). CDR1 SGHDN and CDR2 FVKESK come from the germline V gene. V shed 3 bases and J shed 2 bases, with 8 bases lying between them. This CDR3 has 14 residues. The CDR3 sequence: CASSHWESKNIQYF. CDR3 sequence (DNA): TGTGCCAGCAGCCACTGGGAGTCCAAAAACATTCAGTACTTC.

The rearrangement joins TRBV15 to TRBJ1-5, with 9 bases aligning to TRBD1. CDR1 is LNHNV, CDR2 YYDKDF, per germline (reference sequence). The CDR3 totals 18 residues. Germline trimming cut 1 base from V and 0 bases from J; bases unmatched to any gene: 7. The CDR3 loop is CATSRVDRGGYSNQPQHF. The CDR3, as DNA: TGTGCCACCAGCAGAGTCGACAGGGGGGGATATAGCAATCAGCCCCAGCATTTT.

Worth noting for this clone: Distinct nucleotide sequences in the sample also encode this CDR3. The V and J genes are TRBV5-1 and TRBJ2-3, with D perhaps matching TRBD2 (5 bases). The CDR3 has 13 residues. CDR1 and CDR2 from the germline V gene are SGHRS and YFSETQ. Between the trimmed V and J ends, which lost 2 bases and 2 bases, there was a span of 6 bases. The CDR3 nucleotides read TGCGCCAGCAGCTTACGGGACACAGATACGCAGTATTTT. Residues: CASSLRDTDTQYF.

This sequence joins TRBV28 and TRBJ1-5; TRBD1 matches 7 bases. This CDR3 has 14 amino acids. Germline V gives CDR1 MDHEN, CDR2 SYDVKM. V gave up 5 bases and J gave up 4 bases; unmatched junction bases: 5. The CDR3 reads CASSDIRGNQPQHF. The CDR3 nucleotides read TGTGCCAGCAGTGACATCAGGGGGAATCAGCCCCAGCATTTT.

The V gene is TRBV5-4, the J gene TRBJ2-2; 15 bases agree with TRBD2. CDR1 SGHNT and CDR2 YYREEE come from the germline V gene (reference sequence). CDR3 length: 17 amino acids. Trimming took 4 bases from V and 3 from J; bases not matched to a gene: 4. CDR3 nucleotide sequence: TGTGCCAGCAGCAGGGGACTAGCGGGGGGCGACACCGGGGAGCTGTTTTTT. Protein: CASSRGLAGGDTGELFF.

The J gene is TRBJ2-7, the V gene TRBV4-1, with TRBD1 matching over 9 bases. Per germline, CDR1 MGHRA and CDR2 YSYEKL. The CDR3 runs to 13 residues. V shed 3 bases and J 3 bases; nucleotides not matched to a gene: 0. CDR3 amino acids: CASSQTGGYEQYF. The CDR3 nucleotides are TGCGCCAGCAGCCAGACAGGGGGCTACGAGCAGTACTTC.

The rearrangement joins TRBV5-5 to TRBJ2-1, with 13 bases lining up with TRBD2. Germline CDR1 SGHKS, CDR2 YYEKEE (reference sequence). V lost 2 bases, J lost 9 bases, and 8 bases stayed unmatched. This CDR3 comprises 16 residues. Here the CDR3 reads CASSFRTSGGAGEQFF. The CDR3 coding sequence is TGTGCCAGCAGCTTCCGAACTAGCGGGGGGGCTGGTGAGCAGTTCTTC.

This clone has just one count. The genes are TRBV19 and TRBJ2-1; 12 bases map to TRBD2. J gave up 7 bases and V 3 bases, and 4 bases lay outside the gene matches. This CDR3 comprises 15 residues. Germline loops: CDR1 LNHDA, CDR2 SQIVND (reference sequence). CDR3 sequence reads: CASSILAGGRNEQFF. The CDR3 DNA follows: TGTGCCAGTAGTATTCTAGCGGGGGGGCGTAATGAGCAGTTCTTC. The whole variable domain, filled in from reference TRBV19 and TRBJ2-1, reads DGGITQSPKYLFRKEGQNVTLSCEQNLNHDAMYWYRQDPGQGLRLIYYSQIVNDFQKGDIAEGYSVSREKKESFPLTVTSAQKNPTAFYLCASSILAGGRNEQFFGPGTRLTVL.

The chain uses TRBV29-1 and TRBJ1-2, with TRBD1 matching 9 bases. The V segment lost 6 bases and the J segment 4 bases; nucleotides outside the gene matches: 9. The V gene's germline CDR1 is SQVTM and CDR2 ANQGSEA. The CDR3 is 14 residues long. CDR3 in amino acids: CSVLLTGGGYGYTF. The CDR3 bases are TGCAGCGTCTTACTGACAGGGGGAGGCTATGGCTACACCTTC.

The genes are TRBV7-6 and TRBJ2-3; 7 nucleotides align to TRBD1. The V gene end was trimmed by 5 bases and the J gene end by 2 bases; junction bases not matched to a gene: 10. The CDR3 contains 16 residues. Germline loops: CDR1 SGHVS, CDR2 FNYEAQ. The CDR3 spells CASSLRDRVDTDTQYF. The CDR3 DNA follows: TGTGCCAGCAGCCTACGCGACAGGGTTGACACAGATACGCAGTATTTT.

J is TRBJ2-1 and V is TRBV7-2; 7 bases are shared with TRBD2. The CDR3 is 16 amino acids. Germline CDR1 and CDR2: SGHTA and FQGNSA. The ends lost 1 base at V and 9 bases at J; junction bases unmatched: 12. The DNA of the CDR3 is TGTGCCAGCAGCTTAGTGGACTCATTCGGCGGGGGTGAGCAGTTCTTC. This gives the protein CASSLVDSFGGGEQFF.

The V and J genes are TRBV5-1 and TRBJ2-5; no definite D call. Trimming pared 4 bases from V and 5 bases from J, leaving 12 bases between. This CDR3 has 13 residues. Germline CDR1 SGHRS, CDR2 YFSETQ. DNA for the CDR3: TGCGCCAGCAGCGAAGGATTGAGGGAGACCCAGTACTTC. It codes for CASSEGLRETQYF.

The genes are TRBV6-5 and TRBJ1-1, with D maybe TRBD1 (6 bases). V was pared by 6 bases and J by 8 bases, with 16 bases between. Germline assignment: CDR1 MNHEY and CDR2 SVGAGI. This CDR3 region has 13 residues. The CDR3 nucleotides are TGTGCCAGCAGACCCCCACAGGGAAGGGAAGCTTTCTTT. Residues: CASRPPQGREAFF.

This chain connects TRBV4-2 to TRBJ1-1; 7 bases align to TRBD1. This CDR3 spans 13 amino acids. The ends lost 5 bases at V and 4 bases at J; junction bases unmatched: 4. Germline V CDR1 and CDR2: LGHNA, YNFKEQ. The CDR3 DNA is TGTGCCAGCAGCGCTACAGGGGTCACTGAAGCTTTCTTT. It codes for CASSATGVTEAFF.

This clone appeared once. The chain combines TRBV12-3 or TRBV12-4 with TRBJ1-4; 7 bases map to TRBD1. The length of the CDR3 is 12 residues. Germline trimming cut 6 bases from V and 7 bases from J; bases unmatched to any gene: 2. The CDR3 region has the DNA TGTGCCAGCAGCGGGACAGTTGAAAAACTGTTTTTT. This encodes CASSGTVEKLFF.

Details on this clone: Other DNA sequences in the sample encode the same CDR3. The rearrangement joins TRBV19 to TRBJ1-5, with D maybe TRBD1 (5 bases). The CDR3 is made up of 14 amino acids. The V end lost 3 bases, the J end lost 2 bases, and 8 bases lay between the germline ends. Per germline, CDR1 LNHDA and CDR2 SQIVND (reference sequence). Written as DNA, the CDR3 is TGTGCCAGTAGTATTGGGGCAGGCAATCAGCCCCAGCATTTT. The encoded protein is CASSIGAGNQPQHF.

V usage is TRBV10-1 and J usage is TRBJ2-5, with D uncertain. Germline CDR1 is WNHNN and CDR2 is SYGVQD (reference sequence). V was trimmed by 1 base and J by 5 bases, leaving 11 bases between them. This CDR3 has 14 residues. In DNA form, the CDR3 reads TGCGCCAGCAGTGAGTTCGTCAGCGCGGAGACCCAGTACTTC. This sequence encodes CASSEFVSAETQYF.